This T cell receptor (beta chain) was observed in a study of cytomegalovirus exposure and HLA in healthy donors. Notes on the study in general: In vitro confirmation showed a few CMV-associated chains to be CMV antigen specific. 150 or so TCR beta chains were listed as cytomegalovirus-associated. TCR clusters originating in the first cohort tended to co-occur in the approximately 120 validation repertoires, according to a later analysis.

Method: immunoSEQ multiplex PCR; TCRdb's copy keeps in-frame clones and lacks some. The sample gives roughly 77,000 clones, roughly 96% of which show up once; about 0.7% is in the top ten. The CDR3 spans 14 residues. In germline, CDR1 is MGHRA, CDR2 YSYEKL. Trimming cost V 1 base and J 3 bases, with 7 bases left between them. Concerning this clone itself: Its antigen is currently unknown.

Donors were drawn from the roughly 110-subject validation cohort, separate from the roughly 700-subject first cohort. Sequenced sample: PBMCs. The source is a woman aged 18-29 years in good health and CMV-seronegative. This rearrangement joins TRBV4-1 to TRBJ1-5; D uncertain. CDR3 bases: TGCGCCAGCAGCCAAGGAGGGTTCAATCAGCCCCAGCATTTT. Translation gives CASSQGGFNQPQHF.